The 21 T cell receptor beta chains reported below all come from one sample, sequenced in a study of cytomegalovirus exposure and HLA in healthy donors. PCR was performed using 60 Vbeta and 13 Jbeta primers. Some clones are missing from TCRdb's copy, which holds only in-frame ones; the method was immunoSEQ multiplex PCR. The repertoire holds 120,000 or so clones, over 65% seen once, with roughly a tenth in the top ten. The sample taken for sequencing was PBMCs. Every receptor here comes from a man aged 25-45 years in good health and CMV-seropositive.

This clone was seen only a few times. The CDR3 sequence: CASSVGQVSEQFF. The DNA for the CDR3 is TGTGCCAGCAGTGTGGGACAGGTCAGTGAGCAGTTCTTC. V gene TRBV25-1 combines with J gene TRBJ2-1, with 8 positions matching TRBD1. V gave up 4 bases and J gave up 9 bases; unmatched junction bases: 5. Germline V lookup: CDR1 MGHDK, CDR2 SYGVNS. This CDR3 has 13 amino acids.

The chain recombines TRBV19 with TRBJ2-7; D is unresolved. The V gene lost 2 bases and the J gene lost 3 bases, with 8 bases spanning the gap. From germline, CDR1 is LNHDA and CDR2 SQIVND (reference sequence). This CDR3 is built from 13 residues. CDR3 protein: CASSIFPSYEQYF. The CDR3 nucleotides are TGTGCCAGTAGTATATTTCCTAGCTACGAGCAGTACTTC.

The V gene is TRBV10-1, the J gene TRBJ1-1; D may be TRBD1 (5 bases). Germline assignment: CDR1 WNHNN and CDR2 SYGVQD (reference sequence). The CDR3 extends over 13 amino acids. Trimming removed 4 bases at V and 3 bases at J, with 9 bases between. The CDR3 loop reads CASSVDRHTEAFF. The CDR3 DNA follows: TGCGCCAGCAGTGTCGACAGACACACTGAAGCTTTCTTT.

The chain recombines TRBV4-3 with TRBJ2-7, with 8 bases that match TRBD1. The CDR3 has 14 residues. Losses at the gene ends were 4 bases for V and 6 bases for J; bases not matched to a gene: 8. Germline lookup yields CDR1 LGHNA and CDR2 YSLEER. CDR3 nucleotide sequence: TGCGCCAGCAGCCTAGACAGGGGATTGGGCGAGCAGTACTTC. The encoded protein is CASSLDRGLGEQYF.

In nucleotides, the CDR3 is TGTGCCAGCAGCTTAAGCCCTAACACTGAAGCTTTCTTT. This sequence encodes CASSLSPNTEAFF. This sequence joins TRBV11-3 and TRBJ1-1; D unclear. V dropped 2 bases and J dropped 2 bases, with 6 bases sitting between them. Germline V lookup: CDR1 SGHNT, CDR2 YENEEA. The CDR3 has 13 amino acids.

The chain links TRBV7-2 to TRBJ2-1, with 7 bases aligning to TRBD1. V was clipped by 7 bases and J by 6 bases; unmatched bases: 12. The germline V gene has CDR1 SGHTA and CDR2 FQGNSA. The CDR3 runs to 15 residues. CDR3 in amino acids: CASTVSWDSSNEQFF. The CDR3 nucleotides are TGTGCCAGCACCGTATCCTGGGACAGTAGCAATGAGCAGTTCTTC.

V gene TRBV29-1 combines with J gene TRBJ2-3, with D possibly being TRBD2 (5 bases). Germline loops: CDR1 SQVTM, CDR2 ANQGSEA. V dropped 7 bases and J dropped 1 base, with 12 bases sitting between them. The CDR3 loop spans 13 amino acids. CDR3 in DNA: TGCAGCGCAGAGAGGGTGGGCACAGATACGCAGTATTTT. It codes for CSAERVGTDTQYF.

The chain combines TRBV6-6 with TRBJ2-7; D is uncertain. The CDR3 totals 14 residues. The V end lost 1 base, the J end lost 6 bases, and 13 bases lay between the germline ends. Germline V lookup: CDR1 MNHNY, CDR2 SVGAGI (reference sequence). Written as DNA, the CDR3 is TGTGCCAGCAGTTACTTGTACAGTCCCTTCGAGCAGTACTTC. Residues: CASSYLYSPFEQYF.

This clone is a singleton in its sample. The chain couples TRBV28 to TRBJ2-7, with 8 nucleotides matching TRBD2. The CDR3 is made up of 14 amino acids. Germline V lookup: CDR1 MDHEN, CDR2 SYDVKM. V lost 6 bases and J lost 5; bases outside the gene matches: 9. The CDR3 DNA is TGTGCCAGCAGCAGAGCGGGAGCGGCCCACGAGCAGTACTTC. Translated: CASSRAGAAHEQYF.

The sample holds a few counts of this clone. The gene calls are TRBV6-1 and TRBJ1-1; weak D call: TRBD1 (5 bases). Germline V gene sequence: CDR1 MNHNS, CDR2 SASEGT. The CDR3 has 13 amino acids. Deletions cut 3 bases from V and 2 bases from J, with 7 bases between. In nucleotides, the CDR3 is TGTGCCAGCAGTGAGGGGCGAAACACTGAAGCTTTCTTT. Amino acid sequence: CASSEGRNTEAFF.

The genes are TRBV7-2 and TRBJ2-7, with TRBD1 matching over 10 bases. The CDR3 sequence is 17 residues long. Germline CDR1 SGHTA, CDR2 FQGNSA. The ends lost 5 bases at V and 1 base at J; junction bases unmatched: 11. The CDR3 sequence is CASSHPDRGMGSYEQYF. The CDR3 DNA sequence: TGTGCCAGCAGCCACCCGGACAGGGGGATGGGGTCCTACGAGCAGTACTTC.

The gene calls are TRBV6-1 and TRBJ2-2; 11 nucleotides align to TRBD1. V was clipped by 3 bases and J by 6 bases; unmatched bases: 9. CDR3 length: 17 amino acids. In germline, CDR1 is MNHNS, CDR2 SASEGT. The CDR3, as DNA: TGTGCCAGCAGTGACTGGTTGGACAGGGGGCTTGCCGGGGAGCTGTTTTTT. Translation: CASSDWLDRGLAGELFF.

This clone was observed a single time. The chain combines TRBV5-6 with TRBJ2-1; D is possibly TRBD1 (5 bases). The CDR3 runs to 13 residues. Per germline, CDR1 SGHDT and CDR2 YYEEEE. The V and J ends lost 5 bases and 3 bases respectively, with 9 bases between them. CDR3 amino acids: CASSRTLYNEQFF. CDR3 bases: TGTGCCAGCAGTAGGACACTCTACAATGAGCAGTTCTTC.

The chain is built from TRBV25-1 and TRBJ2-7, with D tentatively TRBD1 (6 bases). The CDR3 totals 16 residues. The V end was cut by 2 bases, the J end by 3 bases, with 17 bases between. Germline V gene data show CDR1 as MGHDK and CDR2 as SYGVNS. The CDR3: CASSEGDIRAGYEQYF. In DNA, the CDR3 is TGTGCCAGCAGTGAAGGGGACATCCGGGCGGGCTACGAGCAGTACTTC.

The rearrangement joins TRBV19 to TRBJ2-7, with D unresolved. The CDR3 spans 13 residues. Germline loops: CDR1 LNHDA, CDR2 SQIVND (reference sequence). With 6 bases removed from V and 2 bases from J, the gap between germline ends came to 11 bases. CDR3 nucleotides: TGTGCCAGTAGGCTCACAGAAACCTACGAGCAGTACTTC. It encodes CASRLTETYEQYF.

The chain recombines TRBV6-5 with TRBJ2-3, with D possibly matching TRBD2 (6 bases). V was trimmed by 1 base and J by 2 bases, leaving 10 bases between them. Germline V gene lookup returns CDR1 MNHEY and CDR2 SVGAGI. CDR3 length equals 15 residues. For the CDR3, the DNA is TGTGCCAGCAGTTACTACTCGGGACTCACAGATACGCAGTATTTT. Protein sequence: CASSYYSGLTDTQYF.

This chain uses TRBV7-2 with TRBJ2-3, with TRBD2 matching 14 bases. CDR1 and CDR2 from the germline V gene are SGHTA and FQGNSA. The CDR3 is made up of 18 amino acids. V lost 6 bases to trimming and J lost 4 bases; unmatched junction nucleotides: 12. This CDR3 reads CASSSSGTSGSSADTQYF. The CDR3 coding sequence is TGTGCCAGCAGTTCGTCCGGGACTAGCGGGAGTTCTGCAGATACGCAGTATTTT.

This rearrangement joins TRBV7-2 to TRBJ1-4; tentative D call: TRBD1 (6 bases). The CDR3 loop spans 14 amino acids. CDR1 is SGHTA and CDR2 is FQGNSA in the germline V gene. Trimming pared 4 bases from V and 6 bases from J, leaving 12 bases between. The CDR3 coding sequence is TGTGCCAGCAGCTCACAGGGAGGGGATGAAAAACTGTTTTTT. Amino acid sequence: CASSSQGGDEKLFF.

The genes are TRBV7-9 and TRBJ2-1; 11 positions match TRBD2. CDR3 length equals 15 residues. Germline loops: CDR1 SEHNR, CDR2 FQNEAQ (reference sequence). V dropped 1 base and J dropped 11; count of bases not matched to a gene: 7. The CDR3: CASSLGVLAGEKQFF. The CDR3 bases are TGTGCCAGCAGCTTAGGTGTACTAGCGGGAGAAAAGCAGTTCTTC. Complete variable domain (other parts from reference TRBV7-9 and TRBJ2-1): DTGVSQNPRHKITKRGQNVTFRCDPISEHNRLYWYRQTLGQGPEFLTYFQNEAQLEKSRLLSDRFSAERPKGSFSTLEIQRTEQGDSAMYLCASSLGVLAGEKQFFGPGTRLTVL.

This sequence joins TRBV4-3 and TRBJ2-3; 7 bases map to TRBD2. There are 18 residues in the CDR3. Trimming at V came to 0 bases and at J to 0 bases, leaving 9 bases not matched to a gene. Germline CDR1 LGHNA, CDR2 YSLEER. The CDR3 DNA follows: TGCGCCAGCAGCCAAGATCTAAAAGCGGGAACTAGCACAGATACGCAGTATTTT. Translated: CASSQDLKAGTSTDTQYF.

The J gene is TRBJ1-5, the V gene TRBV5-6; 9 nucleotides align to TRBD1. The CDR3 has 16 residues. Trimming took 4 bases from V and 6 from J; bases not matched to a gene: 11. CDR1 SGHDT and CDR2 YYEEEE come from the germline V gene. The DNA for the CDR3 is TGTGCCAGCAGCGCGGACAGGGGTGCGCGTAGTCAGCCCCAGCATTTT. Protein product: CASSADRGARSQPQHF. The complete variable domain, with remaining parts taken from reference TRBV5-6 and TRBJ1-5, reads DAGVTQSPTHLIKTRGQQVTLRCSPKSGHDTVSWYQQALGQGPQFIFQYYEEEERQRGNFPDRFSGHQFPNYSSELNVNALLLGDSALYLCASSADRGARSQPQHFGDGTRLSIL.